This T cell receptor (beta chain) was captured in a study of T cell responses to AZD1222 COVID-19 vaccine. Assay used: immunoSEQ multiplex PCR; TCRdb lists only in-frame clones, some missing. The table has some 140,000 clones, almost 85% seen once. The CDR3 is 14 residues long. Germline V CDR1 and CDR2: LNHDA, SQIVND (reference sequence). The ends were cut back, 7 bases at V and 7 bases at J, with 16 bases in the middle. Study observations and caveats: Spike-specific TCR breadth and depth both grew after two AZD1222 doses. Dominant at 160-218 and 743-854, vaccine-associated CD4 TCRs also spanned spike. Nearly half of spike-specific TCRs reportedly go after variant regions that carry no mutations.

As to this clone: Its antigen is not identified.

This chain connects TRBV19 to TRBJ1-4; a possible D gene is TRBD1 (5 bases). Source: peripheral blood, taken 28 days after the second dose of the MenACWY control vaccine. The sequence was obtained from an adult who received the MenACWY meningococcal vaccine as a control. For the CDR3, the DNA is TGTGCCAGTATGGGGTCAGACAGCGGTGAAAAACTGTTTTTT. Protein product: CASMGSDSGEKLFF.